The 23 T cell receptor beta chains below all came from one sample that was sequenced in a study of cytomegalovirus exposure and HLA in healthy donors (dated by TCRdb to between 2016 and 2019). The library was generated by the immunoSEQ multiplex PCR assay. The multiplex PCR relied on a mix of 60 forward primers for TCR Vbeta segments and 13 reverse primers for TCR Jbeta segments. TCRdb's version of the immuneACCESS table is confined to in-frame rearrangements and falls short of the full clone set. An unresolved V gene accounts for under half of the shortfall where checked; the remainder is of unknown origin. This sample has about 37,000 clones in its table, and just under 75% of those were observed once. The ten largest clones add up to about 6% of the sample. The source material was PBMCs. Every receptor here comes from a man aged 25 to 40 in good health and CMV-seronegative.

The V and J genes are TRBV27 and TRBJ2-7; D perhaps matches TRBD1 (6 bases). Trimming cost V 10 bases and J 7 bases, with 23 bases left between them. Germline CDR1 reads MNHEY; CDR2 reads SMNVEV (reference sequence). The CDR3 is 14 amino acids. The CDR3 is CATSGRGNPGEQYF. The CDR3, as DNA: TGTGCCACCTCGGGCAGGGGCAACCCTGGAGAGCAGTACTTC.

The chain recombines TRBV6-5 with TRBJ2-3, with D uncertain. V was clipped by 6 bases and J by 2 bases, with 12 bases between them. Germline V gene lookup returns CDR1 MNHEY and CDR2 SVGAGI. The CDR3 has 14 residues. This chain's CDR3 is CASSLFTYTDTQYF. The CDR3 DNA reads TGTGCCAGCAGCTTGTTTACATACACAGATACGCAGTATTTT.

The chain employs TRBV2 and TRBJ2-7; possibly TRBD2 for D (5 bases). From germline, CDR1 is SNHLY and CDR2 FYNNEI. The CDR3 sequence is 13 residues long. The V end was cut by 6 bases, the J end by 4 bases, with 13 bases between. The chain's CDR3 is CASRRDSMYEQYF. The CDR3, as DNA: TGTGCCAGCAGGAGGGATTCAATGTACGAGCAGTACTTC.

J is TRBJ2-1 and V is TRBV27, with 8 positions matching TRBD2. Germline CDR1 is MNHEY and CDR2 is SMNVEV (reference sequence). The V segment lost 0 bases and the J segment 4 bases; nucleotides outside the gene matches: 2. The CDR3 spans 15 residues. The CDR3 region is CASSLSSGVYNEQFF. CDR3 DNA sequence: TGTGCCAGCAGTTTATCTAGCGGGGTGTACAATGAGCAGTTCTTC.

The chain employs TRBV19 and TRBJ2-3; D gene uncertain. CDR3 length equals 14 residues. The V and J ends lost 4 bases and 3 bases respectively, with 11 bases between them. The germline V gene has CDR1 LNHDA and CDR2 SQIVND (reference sequence). The DNA for the CDR3 is TGTGCCAGTAGTACAGATCATAGTACAGATACGCAGTATTTT. Protein: CASSTDHSTDTQYF. The variable domain in full, with the rest retrieved from reference TRBV19 and TRBJ2-3, is DGGITQSPKYLFRKEGQNVTLSCEQNLNHDAMYWYRQDPGQGLRLIYYSQIVNDFQKGDIAEGYSVSREKKESFPLTVTSAQKNPTAFYLCASSTDHSTDTQYFGPGTRLTVL.

V is TRBV6-1 and J is TRBJ1-6; possible D gene TRBD1, 5 bases. Germline V gene sequence: CDR1 MNHNS, CDR2 SASEGT. V was trimmed by 7 bases and J by 7 bases, leaving 17 bases between them. The CDR3 runs to 15 residues. CDR3 coding DNA: TGTGCCAGCATTCTTGGGCAGGGACTAAATTCACCCCTCCACTTT. This translates into CASILGQGLNSPLHF.

V is TRBV27 and J is TRBJ1-4; 8 bases match TRBD1. This CDR3 comprises 13 residues. Germline trimming cut 5 bases from V and 8 bases from J; bases unmatched to any gene: 4. Germline CDR1 is MNHEY and CDR2 is SMNVEV (reference sequence). In DNA, the CDR3 is TGTGCCAGCAGTCAGGGGGCTGGAGAAAAACTGTTTTTT. Protein sequence: CASSQGAGEKLFF.

The rearrangement uses TRBV7-9 and TRBJ1-5; D call uncertain. The germline V gene has CDR1 SEHNR and CDR2 FQNEAQ (reference sequence). The CDR3 loop spans 16 amino acids. V was cut by 5 bases and J by 2 bases, with 16 bases left in between. CDR3: CASSGSGVGGNQPQHF. Written as DNA, the CDR3 is TGTGCCAGCAGCGGGAGTGGGGTTGGGGGCAATCAGCCCCAGCATTTT.

In regard to this clone: The junction differs from germline at one of its ends, possibly a read error. V is TRBV20-1 and J is TRBJ2-4, with D possibly TRBD1 on 6 matching bases. Germline lookup yields CDR1 DFQATT and CDR2 SNEGSKA (reference sequence). This CDR3 is built from 11 residues. This CDR3 is CSARGGVQGNF. DNA of the CDR3: TGCAGTGCTAGAGGTGGGGTTCAGGGGAACTTC.

This sequence joins TRBV2 and TRBJ2-7; possibly TRBD1 for D (5 bases). Trimming pared 7 bases from V and 2 bases from J, leaving 18 bases between. The CDR3 has 15 amino acids. Germline CDR1 is SNHLY and CDR2 is FYNNEI. The CDR3 sequence: CASTEKGRGPYEQYF. For the CDR3, the DNA is TGTGCCAGCACCGAAAAGGGAAGGGGTCCCTACGAGCAGTACTTC.

This clone was seen just once. The V gene is TRBV4-1, the J gene TRBJ2-5; 7 bases are shared with TRBD2. Germline V lookup: CDR1 MGHRA, CDR2 YSYEKL. V lost 3 bases to trimming and J lost 4 bases; unmatched junction nucleotides: 8. The CDR3 totals 15 residues. The CDR3 DNA sequence: TGCGCCAGCAGCCAGGGAGGGCCCTTGGGAGAGACCCAGTACTTC. Its protein product is CASSQGGPLGETQYF.

V usage is TRBV5-1 and J usage is TRBJ1-2; 8 nucleotides match TRBD1. V shed 4 bases and J 8 bases; nucleotides not matched to a gene: 7. In germline, CDR1 is SGHRS, CDR2 YFSETQ. The CDR3 is 13 residues long. The CDR3 spells CASSPAGGWGYTF. DNA of the CDR3: TGCGCCAGCAGCCCCGCAGGGGGCTGGGGCTACACCTTC.

V gene TRBV19 combines with J gene TRBJ2-7, with no clear D. CDR1 and CDR2 from the germline V gene are LNHDA and SQIVND (reference sequence). Trimming removed 0 bases from V and 2 bases from J, with 11 bases in between. This CDR3 has 15 amino acids. The CDR3 region has the DNA TGTGCCAGTAGTATAGAAGGCAGGCAAGCCTACGAGCAGTACTTC. The encoded protein is CASSIEGRQAYEQYF. Full variable domain (remainder filled in from reference TRBV19 and TRBJ2-7): DGGITQSPKYLFRKEGQNVTLSCEQNLNHDAMYWYRQDPGQGLRLIYYSQIVNDFQKGDIAEGYSVSREKKESFPLTVTSAQKNPTAFYLCASSIEGRQAYEQYFGPGTRLTVT.

The chain has TRBV2 and TRBJ1-4, with 7 positions matching TRBD1. Germline loops: CDR1 SNHLY, CDR2 FYNNEI. The V gene end was trimmed by 7 bases and the J gene end by 2 bases; junction bases not matched to a gene: 13. The CDR3 has 17 residues. CDR3 coding DNA: TGTGCCAGCATCACGGGGACAGCAACTAATACTAATGAAAAACTGTTTTTT. Protein product: CASITGTATNTNEKLFF.

There are a few counts of this clone. V and J are TRBV14 and TRBJ1-6; no firm D call. V gave up 0 bases and J gave up 2 bases, with 11 bases separating them. CDR1 SGHDN and CDR2 FVKESK come from the germline V gene. CDR3 length: 17 amino acids. CDR3 in amino acids: CASSQEYGYTYNSPLHF. The CDR3 DNA reads TGTGCCAGCAGCCAAGAATACGGGTATACCTATAATTCACCCCTCCACTTT.

The chain recombines TRBV2 with TRBJ1-2; D may be TRBD1 (6 bases). The germline CDR1 and CDR2 sequences are SNHLY and FYNNEI. V was trimmed by 4 bases and J by 2 bases, leaving 8 bases between them. The CDR3 loop spans 13 amino acids. The CDR3 loop reads CASSADSNYGYTF. CDR3 bases: TGTGCCAGCAGTGCGGACAGCAACTATGGCTACACCTTC.

V is TRBV4-1 and J is TRBJ1-3; D possibly corresponds to TRBD1 (5 bases). The length of the CDR3 is 17 residues. Germline V gene lookup returns CDR1 MGHRA and CDR2 YSYEKL. Trimming took 4 bases from V and 1 from J, leaving 17 bases between them. CDR3: CASSRGGIITSGNTIYF. In DNA form, the CDR3 reads TGCGCCAGCAGCCGGGGGGGGATTATAACTTCTGGAAACACCATATATTTT.

This clone was counted a few times. This chain uses TRBV11-2 with TRBJ2-7; D might be TRBD2 (5 bases). Trimming removed 2 bases from V and 2 bases from J, with 10 bases in between. Looked up from germline, CDR1 is SGHAT and CDR2 is FQNNGV. The CDR3 has 14 amino acids. The CDR3, as DNA: TGTGCCAGCAGCTTAATTGAGGGAACCTACGAGCAGTACTTC. It is translated as CASSLIEGTYEQYF. Looking up the rest from reference TRBV11-2 and TRBJ2-7 gives the full variable domain: EAGVAQSPRYKIIEKRQSVAFWCNPISGHATLYWYQQILGQGPKLLIQFQNNGVVDDSQLPKDRFSAERLKGVDSTLKIQPAKLEDSAVYLCASSLIEGTYEQYFGPGTRLTVT.

The count of this clone is one. The rearrangement links TRBV19 to TRBJ2-1, with a possible D match to TRBD1 (6 bases). The CDR3 totals 15 residues. Per the germline V gene, CDR1 is LNHDA and CDR2 is SQIVND (reference sequence). V lost 5 bases to trimming and J lost 9 bases, with 20 bases between them. The CDR3 DNA is TGTGCCAGTAGTGGGGGTTGGGGGCCAGCTGGTGAGCAGTTCTTC. Translated, it gives CASSGGWGPAGEQFF. Full variable domain (remainder filled in from reference TRBV19 and TRBJ2-1): DGGITQSPKYLFRKEGQNVTLSCEQNLNHDAMYWYRQDPGQGLRLIYYSQIVNDFQKGDIAEGYSVSREKKESFPLTVTSAQKNPTAFYLCASSGGWGPAGEQFFGPGTRLTVL.

Only a few counts were recorded for this clone. V usage is TRBV29-1 and J usage is TRBJ1-1; possibly TRBD1 for D (6 bases). V lost 6 bases to trimming and J lost 6 bases, with 20 bases between them. The V gene's germline CDR1 is SQVTM and CDR2 ANQGSEA. The CDR3 totals 14 residues. The CDR3 coding sequence is TGCAGCGTCCCTCATCCCCAGGGGCTACCTGAAGCTTTCTTT. This gives the protein CSVPHPQGLPEAFF.

The V gene is TRBV4-1, the J gene TRBJ2-3; the D is unclear. Germline CDR1 reads MGHRA; CDR2 reads YSYEKL. The V and J ends lost 2 bases and 2 bases respectively, with 8 bases between them. The CDR3 contains 14 residues. CDR3 DNA: TGCGCCAGCAGCCAAAAATTAGACACAGATACGCAGTATTTT. Amino acids: CASSQKLDTDTQYF.

V is TRBV28 and J is TRBJ2-1; tentatively, D is TRBD2 (5 bases). The germline CDR1 and CDR2 sequences are MDHEN and SYDVKM. This CDR3 has 13 residues. V dropped 0 bases and J dropped 7 bases, with 7 bases sitting between them. In DNA form, the CDR3 reads TGTGCCAGCAGTTTATGGGGCGGGAATGAGCAGTTCTTC. Translating gives CASSLWGGNEQFF.

The chain has TRBV5-6 and TRBJ2-3; 11 bases agree with TRBD2. Germline-derived CDR1 and CDR2 are SGHDT and YYEEEE. This CDR3 has 18 residues. V shed 2 bases, J shed 0 bases, and the junction held 8 bases outside the gene matches. The DNA of the CDR3 is TGTGCCAGCAGCTTTAGGACTAGCGGGCCCTCTAGCACAGATACGCAGTATTTT. As protein: CASSFRTSGPSSTDTQYF.